This TCR beta chain was identified in a study of T cell repertoires in cytomegalovirus infection. TCRdb used MiXCR to reprocess the reads, holding one entry per CDR3 protein. The sample yields about 770,000 distinct CDR3 sequences, 29% seen once. On this clonotype: The target antigen is unknown.

J was trimmed by 6 bases and V by 6 bases; bases with no gene match: 7. The germline V gene has CDR1 MNHEY and CDR2 SVGAGI. The CDR3 length is 13 residues. This rearrangement joins TRBV6-5 to TRBJ1-1; 7 nucleotides match TRBD1. The source was cultured CD8+ T cells from PBMCs, collected from culture after CMV antigen stimulation. The clonotype comes from a human donor in good health (CMV status not recorded). Some clones in this sample may be carry-over from other donors' samples. CDR3 protein: CASREGAQAEAFF. DNA of the CDR3: TGTGCCAGCAGAGAGGGGGCGCAAGCTGAAGCTTTCTTT.